Below, 23 T cell receptor beta chains from the same sample are listed, as sequenced in a study of T cells after yellow fever vaccination. TCRdb redid the calling of the 5' RACE reads with MiXCR, one entry per CDR3 protein. The repertoire holds under 150,000 distinct CDR3 sequences, with more than 6% as singletons. The material sequenced was CD4+ T cells sorted from PBMCs, taken 5 days after the yellow fever booster vaccination. The receptors shown here come from a man aged 25-45 years who received the YFV17D yellow fever vaccine.

This clonotype was picked up many times. J is TRBJ2-3 and V is TRBV7-6; D unresolved. The CDR3 totals 14 residues. Germline values: CDR1 SGHVS, CDR2 FNYEAQ. The germline V and J ends were trimmed by 2 bases and 5 bases, with 11 bases remaining between them. DNA of the CDR3: TGTGCCAGCAGCTTAAGAAGGGTTGAAGATACGCAGTATTTT. It yields the protein CASSLRRVEDTQYF.

This clonotype was observed at least ten times. V usage is TRBV12-3 or TRBV12-4 and J usage is TRBJ1-6; TRBD1 matches at 10 bases. The CDR3 runs 15 residues. V was clipped by 6 bases and J by 9 bases; unmatched bases: 8. CDR3 protein: CASSSGTGVRSPLHF. The CDR3 nucleotides read TGTGCCAGCAGCTCCGGGACAGGGGTTCGTTCACCCCTCCACTTT.

This clonotype showed up many times. This chain uses TRBV20-1 with TRBJ2-7; TRBD1 or TRBD2 may be the D gene (5 bases each). Germline CDR1 reads DFQATT; CDR2 reads SNEGSKA (reference sequence). The CDR3 sequence is 13 residues long. V lost 6 bases and J lost 1, with 13 bases in between. In DNA form, the CDR3 reads TGCAGTGCGAGCAGGGACGGGTCCTACGAGCAGTACTTC. Its protein product is CSASRDGSYEQYF.

The chain couples TRBV30 to TRBJ1-1, with D maybe TRBD1 (5 bases). CDR1 and CDR2 (germline): GTSNPN, SVGIG (reference sequence). This CDR3 comprises 15 residues. V was trimmed by 4 bases and J by 4 bases, leaving 19 bases between them. The CDR3 nucleotides read TGTGCCTGGAAGGCCGGTAGAGGGGTCACCACTGAAGCTTTCTTT. This encodes CAWKAGRGVTTEAFF.

In this sample, this clonotype turned up many times. V is TRBV5-1 and J is TRBJ2-5; TRBD2 agrees at 12 bases. CDR3 length: 17 amino acids. The V segment lost 0 bases and the J segment 4 bases; nucleotides outside the gene matches: 7. Germline V gives CDR1 SGHRS, CDR2 YFSETQ. DNA of the CDR3: TGCGCCAGCAGCTTGGCCGCTAGCGGGAGGGCGAGAGAGACCCAGTACTTC. It is translated as CASSLAASGRARETQYF.

A remark on this clonotype: With a much larger clone just one base away, this may be a read error. The chain joins TRBV20-1 to TRBJ2-5; 8 nucleotides align to TRBD2. The V gene's germline CDR1 is DFQATT and CDR2 SNEGSKA (reference sequence). Trimming removed 5 bases from V and 5 bases from J; junction bases left unmatched: 10. The CDR3 length is 14 residues. The CDR3 is CSALIAGRNETQYF. The CDR3 DNA reads TGCAGTGCTCTGATAGCGGGACGAAATGAGACCCAGTACTTC.

Comment on this clonotype: A much larger clone sits a single nucleotide away, making a read error possible. The genes are TRBV9 and TRBJ2-1; 7 bases are shared with TRBD2. Germline loops: CDR1 SGDLS, CDR2 YYNGEE. The CDR3 runs 16 residues. CDR3 amino acids: CVSSVGGDYSYNEQFF. CDR3 nucleotide sequence: TGTGTCAGCAGCGTAGGTGGGGACTACTCCTACAATGAGCAGTTCTTC.

This chain uses TRBV4-3 with TRBJ2-5; D remains unclear. The CDR3 is made up of 15 amino acids. Germline-derived CDR1 and CDR2 are LGHNA and YSLEER. Trimming cost V 0 bases and J 5 bases, with 13 bases left between them. The DNA of the CDR3 is TGCGCCAGCAGCCAAGATTTTAATCCATCGGAGACCCAGTACTTC. Amino acids: CASSQDFNPSETQYF.

In this sample, this clonotype turned up many times. The chain couples TRBV4-3 to TRBJ2-7; D gene ambiguous. The germline V gene encodes CDR1 LGHNA and CDR2 YSLEER. The CDR3 is made up of 15 amino acids. Between the trimmed V and J ends, which lost 6 bases and 0 bases, there was a span of 15 bases. CDR3 coding DNA: TGCGCCAGCAGTCATGTCGGACGGAACTCCTACGAGCAGTACTTC. Protein sequence: CASSHVGRNSYEQYF.

As for this clonotype: Germline is not matched at one junction end, which may reflect a read error. The chain couples TRBV6-5 to TRBJ2-7; a weak D match, TRBD1 (7 bases). Germline V lookup: CDR1 MNHEY, CDR2 SVGAGI. The CDR3 is 12 residues long. DNA for the CDR3: TGTGCCAGCAGTCCGCCCCAGGGGGGTCTTGAGTTC. It is translated as CASSPPQGGLEF.

In its sample, this clonotype was seen a few times. The V and J genes are TRBV5-4 and TRBJ2-5; D is perhaps TRBD2 (5 bases). The CDR3 contains 15 residues. Trimming shortened V by 0 bases and J by 0 bases, and 9 bases separated the two germline ends. The germline gives CDR1 SGHNT, CDR2 YYREEE (reference sequence). CDR3 sequence (DNA): TGTGCCAGCAGCTTGGTTCCGGACTACCAAGAGACCCAGTACTTC. It translates to CASSLVPDYQETQYF.

A word on this clonotype: Since a much larger clone is just one base distant, this may be a read error. The gene calls are TRBV7-2 and TRBJ2-3; 7 positions match TRBD2. Germline values: CDR1 SGHTA, CDR2 FQGNSA. The length of the CDR3 is 13 residues. CDR3 nucleotide sequence: TGTGCCAGCGGGACTACGCGCACGGATACGCAGTATTTT. This encodes CASGTTRTDTQYF.

This sequence joins TRBV20-1 and TRBJ1-2, with D unresolved. Trimming removed 3 bases from V and 5 bases from J, with 19 bases in between. Germline V CDR1 and CDR2: DFQATT, SNEGSKA (reference sequence). The CDR3 extends over 15 amino acids. The CDR3 loop reads CSAREARGGQYGYTF. DNA of the CDR3: TGCAGTGCTAGGGAGGCCCGGGGTGGGCAGTATGGCTACACCTTC.

This clonotype was seen many times. The chain links TRBV19 to TRBJ2-2; 8 bases are shared with TRBD2. V dropped 7 bases and J dropped 5; count of bases not matched to a gene: 9. CDR1 is LNHDA and CDR2 is SQIVND in the germline V gene (reference sequence). This CDR3 is 15 amino acids long. The CDR3 DNA is TGTGCCAGTATTGGGGCGGGAGGAAGAACCGGGGAGCTGTTTTTT. Encoded protein: CASIGAGGRTGELFF.

Of note for this clonotype: A read error may explain this, as a much larger clone is one base away. The CDR3 loop reads CASGPLPIRLDEQLF. The CDR3 DNA follows: TGTGCCAGCGGACCCTTACCTATAAGGCTAGATGAGCAGTTATTC. J is TRBJ2-1 and V is TRBV21-1; the table's D gene call, TRBD2, was not cross checked with the DNA. TRBV21-1 is termed a pseudogene. The length of the CDR3 is 15 residues.

This clonotype was seen at least ten times. This sequence joins TRBV12-3 or TRBV12-4 and TRBJ2-5; TRBD2 agrees at 7 bases. There are 12 residues in the CDR3. The V gene end was trimmed by 5 bases and the J gene end by 9 bases; junction bases not matched to a gene: 6. CDR3 nucleotide sequence: TGTGCCAGCAGTCTCTCTCGGGGGGCCCAGTACTTC. Translated, it gives CASSLSRGAQYF.

This clonotype has ten or more counts. The chain combines TRBV12-3 or TRBV12-4 with TRBJ2-7; possible D gene TRBD2, 5 bases. Trimming stripped 6 bases from V and 3 bases from J, with 12 bases between. The CDR3 runs to 13 residues. For the CDR3, the DNA is TGTGCCAGCAGATATATAGGGAGCTACGAGCAGTACTTC. Translation: CASRYIGSYEQYF.

This clonotype was recorded many times. The chain combines TRBV15 with TRBJ1-2; no firm D call. The V and J ends lost 1 base and 5 bases respectively, with 5 bases between them. The CDR3 has 12 amino acids. Germline V gene sequence: CDR1 LNHNV, CDR2 YYDKDF (reference sequence). This CDR3 reads CATSRAGYGYTF. The CDR3 DNA reads as TGTGCCACCAGCAGAGCGGGTTATGGCTACACCTTC.

This clonotype was observed many times. The V call is TRBV18, the J call TRBJ2-7; weak D call: TRBD2 (6 bases). The germline V gene has CDR1 KGHSH and CDR2 LQKENI. The CDR3 runs 13 residues. V shed 8 bases and J shed 6 bases, with 17 bases lying between them. The CDR3 protein is CASGPGTASEQYF. CDR3 bases: TGTGCCAGCGGCCCCGGGACTGCCTCCGAGCAGTACTTC.

This clonotype was detected many times. V gene TRBV20-1 combines with J gene TRBJ2-1; D not resolved. Germline V gene sequence: CDR1 DFQATT, CDR2 SNEGSKA (reference sequence). The V end lost 3 bases, the J end lost 0 bases, and 15 bases lay between the germline ends. CDR3 length equals 16 residues. The CDR3 sequence is CSASWALVSSYNEQFF. In DNA form, the CDR3 reads TGCAGTGCTAGTTGGGCCCTGGTTAGCTCCTACAATGAGCAGTTCTTC.

In this sample, this clonotype turned up many times. This chain connects TRBV12-3 or TRBV12-4 to TRBJ2-1; the D gene is possibly TRBD2 (6 bases). This CDR3 is 14 amino acids long. V was trimmed by 3 bases and J by 4 bases, leaving 10 bases between them. The CDR3 region is CASSLDSGYNEQFF. CDR3 in DNA: TGTGCCAGCAGTTTGGATAGCGGTTACAATGAGCAGTTCTTC.

This clonotype was seen at least ten times. The J gene is TRBJ2-1, the V gene TRBV15, with 11 nucleotides matching TRBD2. V lost 2 bases to trimming and J lost 5 bases; unmatched junction nucleotides: 5. Germline-derived CDR1 and CDR2 are LNHNV and YYDKDF (reference sequence). CDR3 length: 16 amino acids. As DNA, the CDR3 is TGTGCCACCAGCAGAATAGCGGGAGGGAAAAACAATGAGCAGTTCTTC. Encoded protein: CATSRIAGGKNNEQFF.

This clonotype occurred many times. The gene calls are TRBV3-1 and TRBJ2-1; D remains ambiguous. Trimming stripped 4 bases from V and 2 bases from J, with 12 bases between. The CDR3 runs to 15 residues. Germline V gives CDR1 LGHDT, CDR2 YNNKEL (reference sequence). Here the CDR3 DNA reads TGTGCCAGCAGCCCCCTCCGGACCACCTACAATGAGCAGTTCTTC. Amino acid sequence: CASSPLRTTYNEQFF.